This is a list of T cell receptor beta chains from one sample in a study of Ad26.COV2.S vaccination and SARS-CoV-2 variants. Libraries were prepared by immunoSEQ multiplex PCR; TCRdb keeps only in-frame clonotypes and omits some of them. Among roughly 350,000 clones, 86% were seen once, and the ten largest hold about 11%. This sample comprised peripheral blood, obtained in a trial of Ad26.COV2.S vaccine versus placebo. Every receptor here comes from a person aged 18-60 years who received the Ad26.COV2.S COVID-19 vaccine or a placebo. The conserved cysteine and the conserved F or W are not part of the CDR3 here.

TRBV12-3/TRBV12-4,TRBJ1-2,ASSLGGFT
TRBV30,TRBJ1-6,AWSLTGRFGPLH
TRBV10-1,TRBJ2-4,ASSDRGGALKNIQY
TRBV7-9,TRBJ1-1,ASSLDFSNTEAF
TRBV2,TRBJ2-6,ASMTGLSGANVLT
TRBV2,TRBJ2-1,ASSHVLAPNEQF
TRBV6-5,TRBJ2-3,ASGQMESTDTQY
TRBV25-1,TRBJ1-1,ASSLQANTEAF
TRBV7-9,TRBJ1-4,ASSLGTGYGKLF
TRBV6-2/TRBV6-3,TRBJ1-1,ASSYGRDTEAF
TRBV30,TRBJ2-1,ALGEGTGHNEQF
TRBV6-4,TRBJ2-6,ASSDWASGANVLT
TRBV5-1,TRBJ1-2,ASSLEASLGDGYT
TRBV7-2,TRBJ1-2,ASSLQSGPGYT
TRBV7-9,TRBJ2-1,ASTPRNGNEQF
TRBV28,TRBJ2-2,ASSLHGLAGGTGELF
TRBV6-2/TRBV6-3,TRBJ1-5,ASSYGGGQPQH
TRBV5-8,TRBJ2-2,ASSLGLRPGELF
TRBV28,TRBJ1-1,ASSAGQLSSWGAF
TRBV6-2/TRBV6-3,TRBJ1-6,ASSLQPGQGFSPLH
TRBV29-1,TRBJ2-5,SVEPGETQY
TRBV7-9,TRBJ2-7,ASSLLGERY
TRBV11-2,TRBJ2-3,ASSLGMGIYTDTQY
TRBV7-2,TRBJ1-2,ASSPDRVYGYT
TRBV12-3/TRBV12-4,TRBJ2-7,ASSPVSSGKQY
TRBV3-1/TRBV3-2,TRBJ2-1,ASTQGPGSYNEQF
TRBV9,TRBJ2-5,ASSVEHGTVKETQY
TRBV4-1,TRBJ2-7,ASSQPTGGSYEQY
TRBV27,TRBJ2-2,ASSTQIAGGVPGELF
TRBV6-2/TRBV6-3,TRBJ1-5,ASSNRGNQPQH
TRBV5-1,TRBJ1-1,ASSGQTGSNTEAF
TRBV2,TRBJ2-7,ASRGTRSVSYEQY
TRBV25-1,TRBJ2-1,ASSSRLALDNEQF
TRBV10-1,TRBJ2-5,ASSESGQGEETQY
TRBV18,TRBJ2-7,ASSRSADYEQY
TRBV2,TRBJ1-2,ASRRTPAERNYGYT
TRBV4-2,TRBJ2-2,ASSLELAGGPTGELF
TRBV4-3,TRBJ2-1,ASSQEGSRYNEQF
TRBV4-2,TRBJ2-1,ASSQGKRGATRWYEQF
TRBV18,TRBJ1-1,ASSVTGIYTEAF
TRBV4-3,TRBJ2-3,ASSQGNAVADTQY
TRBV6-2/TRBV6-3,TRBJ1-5,ASSQGHTLNSNQPQH
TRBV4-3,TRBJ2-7,ASSQEAFRGYEQY